The subject of this entry is one T cell receptor (beta chain). Its matching antigen is unknown. It was with a sample-barcoded 5' primer and a J-beta primer mix that a second PCR of about 6 to 12 cycles was run. TCRdb reanalysed the 5' RACE reads using MiXCR and keeps one entry per CDR3 protein. Of over 750,000 distinct CDR3 sequences listed, around 25% were seen once; the top ten hold just under 9.5%. V lost 3 bases and J lost 8, with 11 bases in between. CDR1 MDHEN and CDR2 SYDVKM come from the germline V gene. The CDR3 has 13 residues. The sample originates from a study of blood T cells in healthy people across ages. The study's findings and limits: Long-lived donors carried more naive CD4+ cells and greater diversity than aged donors.

Each donor was a healthy Caucasian individual from Russia, aged roughly 6 to 90. These data were also reused for a study on T cells of mothers and their children.

The sequencing sample was made of blood. This receptor was obtained from a boy between 10 and 17 years old in good health. The chain couples TRBV28 to TRBJ2-1, with TRBD1 as a possible D gene (6 bases). CDR3 DNA sequence: TGTGCCAGCAGTTTCGAGGGGGTGGATGAGCAGTTCTTC. Encoded protein: CASSFEGVDEQFF.